This T cell receptor (beta chain) appears in the sequencing data of a study of blood T cell repertoires in COVID-19. Profiled with immunoSEQ multiplex PCR; TCRdb holds only in-frame clones, not every one. Of approximately 80,000 clones detected, about 85% appear once; the ten largest clones hold roughly 9.1%. The sequencing sample was made of peripheral blood. The sequence came from a human donor in a cohort sampled during active COVID-19.

CDR3 sequence: CASSLKQGLAKNIQYF. The CDR3 nucleotides read TGTGCCAGCAGCTTAAAGCAGGGGCTAGCCAAAAACATTCAGTACTTC. The chain joins TRBV5-4 to TRBJ2-4, with a possible D match to TRBD1 (6 bases). The CDR3 loop spans 16 amino acids. Looked up from germline, CDR1 is SGHNT and CDR2 is YYREEE (reference sequence). Trimming pared 2 bases from V and 0 bases from J, leaving 12 bases between.